These 16 T cell receptor beta chains came from one sample sequenced in a study of monozygotic twins with inflammatory bowel disease. TCRdb derives one entry per CDR3 protein from the 5' RACE reads, leaving out DNA. Its table records 90,000 to 110,000 distinct CDR3 sequences. The sample comprised blood. The origin of the receptors is a human donor with ulcerative colitis or Crohn's disease, or a healthy co-twin of an affected twin (not recorded which).

V gene TRBV20-1 combines with J gene TRBJ2-1. Germline V gives CDR1 DFQATT, CDR2 SNEGSKA (reference sequence). The CDR3 loop spans 12 amino acids. CDR3: CSAIDGYNEQFF.

The chain links TRBV19 to TRBJ2-1; the D gene TCRdb calls, TRBD1, cannot be checked with no DNA. Germline V gene data show CDR1 as LNHDA and CDR2 as SQIVND (reference sequence). The CDR3 is 16 residues long. The CDR3 region is CASTPRVRDSDNEQFF.

The J gene is TRBJ2-7, the V gene TRBV4-3. The germline V gene has CDR1 LGHNA and CDR2 YSLEER. The CDR3 extends over 15 amino acids. The CDR3 sequence: CASSQVAYSSYEQYF.

This chain connects TRBV7-2 to TRBJ2-1; the D gene TCRdb calls, TRBD1, cannot be checked with no DNA. CDR3 length: 15 amino acids. Germline CDR1 SGHTA, CDR2 FQGNSA. The CDR3 reads CASSLLGDTYNEQFF.

The chain is built from TRBV7-8 and TRBJ2-3; the TCRdb D gene call, TRBD2, has no DNA to confirm it. The length of the CDR3 is 16 residues. Germline CDR1 SGHVS, CDR2 FQNEAQ. CDR3 region: CASSLVRLAGPDTQYF. The full variable domain, in which reference TRBV7-8 and TRBJ2-3 provide the parts outside the CDR3, is GAGVSQSPRYKVAKRGQDVALRCDPISGHVSLFWYQQALGQGPEFLTYFQNEAQLDKSGLPSDRFFAERPEGSVSTLKIQRTQQEDSAVYLCASSLVRLAGPDTQYFGPGTRLTVL.

V and J are TRBV6-1 and TRBJ1-6; the TCRdb D gene call, TRBD1, has no DNA to confirm it. This CDR3 is 16 amino acids long. Germline CDR1 MNHNS, CDR2 SASEGT. CDR3: CASSRDRGTMNSPLHF.

This chain uses TRBV4-1 with TRBJ1-1; the D call from TCRdb, TRBD1, cannot be confirmed without DNA. Germline values: CDR1 MGHRA, CDR2 YSYEKL. The CDR3 length is 15 residues. CDR3 protein: CASSQGRSWGTEAFF.

The chain couples TRBV27 to TRBJ1-5; TCRdb proposes TRBD1, but this gene call is untestable without DNA. CDR3 length: 17 residues. Looked up from germline, CDR1 is MNHEY and CDR2 is SMNVEV (reference sequence). The CDR3 sequence is CASSPRTGVSSNQPQHF.

The chain combines TRBV5-1 with TRBJ1-1; the TCRdb call, TRBD1, lacks DNA for checking. CDR1 and CDR2 (germline): SGHRS, YFSETQ. The CDR3 totals 14 residues. The CDR3 here is CASSLGTGHTEAFF.

This chain links TRBV7-2 with TRBJ2-5; TCRdb lists TRBD2, though no DNA is available to test this call. There are 15 residues in the CDR3. CDR1 is SGHTA and CDR2 is FQGNSA in the germline V gene. CDR3: CASSLDIASYETQYF.

This chain links TRBV15 with TRBJ1-4; TCRdb reports TRBD1, a call that lacks DNA to check it against. This CDR3 is built from 15 residues. Germline CDR1 reads LNHNV; CDR2 reads YYDKDF (reference sequence). This CDR3 reads CATSGDMRLNEKLFF.

CDR3 sequence reads: CASSSLAGTEKTQYF. V usage is TRBV5-1 and J usage is TRBJ2-5; TCRdb gives TRBD2 as the D gene, but with no DNA this cannot be confirmed. The CDR3 runs 15 residues. Germline-derived CDR1 and CDR2 are SGHRS and YFSETQ.

V usage is TRBV12-3 or TRBV12-4 and J usage is TRBJ1-4. CDR3 length: 13 amino acids. The CDR3 region is CASSLIENEKLFF.

The V gene is TRBV21-1, the J gene TRBJ2-1. TRBV21-1 is a listed pseudogene. This CDR3 region has 11 residues. This CDR3 reads CASSKHGLQFF.

The chain carries TRBV12-5 and TRBJ2-1. Germline V CDR1 and CDR2: LGHNT, FRNRAP. This CDR3 is 13 amino acids long. The CDR3 sequence is CASGLSPYNEQFF.

CDR3 protein: CASSQEVLAGEGEQFF. V gene TRBV4-3 combines with J gene TRBJ2-1; checking the TCRdb D call of TRBD2 is not possible without DNA. Germline CDR1 reads LGHNA; CDR2 reads YSLEER. This CDR3 is built from 16 residues.